This T cell receptor (beta chain) appears in the sequencing data of a study of shared clonotypes between healthy human individuals. The table came from immunoSEQ multiplex PCR; TCRdb's copy has only in-frame clones and leaves some out. The data show around 700,000 clones, 55% to 75% seen once. The donor cohort consisted entirely of Caucasian adults residing in Nashville, Tennessee. CDR1 and CDR2 from the germline V gene are SEHNR and FQNEAQ (reference sequence). The CDR3 runs 14 residues. Trimming removed 3 bases at V and 3 bases at J, with 11 bases between. Source material: memory CD4+ T cells sorted from blood. Noted subset: CD45RA-negative fraction. The sequence was obtained from a woman younger than 45 in good health. The rearrangement joins TRBV7-9 to TRBJ1-2; tentatively, D is TRBD1 (6 bases). CDR3 nucleotides: TGTGCCAGCAGCTTCTCACAGGGAGACTATGGCTACACCTTC. It is translated as CASSFSQGDYGYTF.